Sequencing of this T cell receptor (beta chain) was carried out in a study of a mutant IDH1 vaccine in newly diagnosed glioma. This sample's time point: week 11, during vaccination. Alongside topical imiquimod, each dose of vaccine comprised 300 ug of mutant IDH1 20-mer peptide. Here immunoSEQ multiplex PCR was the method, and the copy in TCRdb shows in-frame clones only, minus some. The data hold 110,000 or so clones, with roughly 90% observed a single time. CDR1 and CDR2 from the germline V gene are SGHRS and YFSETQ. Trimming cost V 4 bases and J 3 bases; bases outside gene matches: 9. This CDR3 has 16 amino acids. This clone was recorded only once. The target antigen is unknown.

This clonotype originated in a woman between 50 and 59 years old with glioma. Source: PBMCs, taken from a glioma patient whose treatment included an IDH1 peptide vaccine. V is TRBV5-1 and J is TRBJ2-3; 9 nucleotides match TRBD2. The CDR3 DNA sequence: TGCGCCAGCAGCCTCGGGTCTAGCGGGAATACAGATACGCAGTATTTT. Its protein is CASSLGSSGNTDTQYF.